This note documents a single T cell receptor (beta chain) sequence. Its antigen is currently unknown. The data belong to a study of cytomegalovirus exposure and HLA in healthy donors. General study results and limits: Later analysis identified several of the most significant clusters that appeared linked to common viral pathogens. Within an earlier analysis, most TCR beta V segments proved productive either about 87% or about 30% of the time.

Amplification used 60 Vbeta primers and 13 Jbeta primers. Sequencing was performed with immunoSEQ multiplex PCR; in TCRdb, only in-frame clones are kept and a portion is missing. Of about 160,000 clones in the sample, about 88% were seen once. This CDR3 comprises 16 residues. Per germline, CDR1 SGHTA and CDR2 FQGTGA. V lost 7 bases and J 0 bases, leaving 18 bases between the germline ends. The chain joins TRBV7-3 to TRBJ1-1; D unclear. Source material: PBMCs. The origin of this receptor is a man younger than 30 in good health and CMV-seropositive. The CDR3 spells CASIPAGRSMNTEAFF. Here the CDR3 DNA reads TGTGCCAGCATCCCAGCGGGCAGATCCATGAACACTGAAGCTTTCTTT.